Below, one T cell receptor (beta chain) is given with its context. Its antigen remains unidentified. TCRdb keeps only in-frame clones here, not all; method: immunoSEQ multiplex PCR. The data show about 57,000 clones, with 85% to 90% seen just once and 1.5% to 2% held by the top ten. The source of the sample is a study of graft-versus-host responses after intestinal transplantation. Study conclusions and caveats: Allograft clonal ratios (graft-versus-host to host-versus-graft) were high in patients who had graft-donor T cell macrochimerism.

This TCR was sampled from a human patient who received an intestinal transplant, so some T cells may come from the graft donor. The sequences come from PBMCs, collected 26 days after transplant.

The CDR3 DNA is TGTGCCAGCAGTTTCCAGCGGGAGAGACCAGATACGCAGTATTTT. It translates to CASSFQRERPDTQYF. The chain recombines TRBV27 with TRBJ2-3; 8 bases match TRBD2. Looked up from germline, CDR1 is MNHEY and CDR2 is SMNVEV (reference sequence). This CDR3 is built from 15 residues. The V gene end was trimmed by 3 bases and the J gene end by 4 bases; junction bases not matched to a gene: 6.